This T cell receptor beta chain stems from a study of blood T cell repertoires in COVID-19. Study in general: PBMCs, B-cell-depleted T cells, or T cells were the source of the cDNA or gDNA that made up the material.

As handled by the study authors: It was from reference gene primer amplification that nucleated cell counts were estimated. Sequenced by immunoSEQ multiplex PCR; TCRdb stores in-frame clones only, minus some. The DNA gave D and trimming, while V, J and clone size come from that table. The sample carries 490,000 or so clones, 75% to 90% recorded once. The recovered donors of Cohort 3 showed two negative PCRs, clearance, or symptom resolution. Unmatched junction bases numbered 2, after V lost 2 bases and J lost 4 bases. Per the germline V gene, CDR1 is WSHSY and CDR2 is SAAADI. This CDR3 contains 15 residues.

The sequenced material came from PBMCs or T cells enriched from blood (not recorded which). This receptor was taken from an older woman who had recovered from COVID-19. The chain joins TRBV10-2 to TRBJ1-2; 12 bases map to TRBD1. The CDR3 DNA sequence: TGCGCCAGCAGTGAGGGGACAGGGGGCAGCTATGGCTACACCTTC. Translating it yields CASSEGTGGSYGYTF.